These 19 T cell receptor beta chains came from one sample sequenced in a study of T cell clonotyping in hematopoietic cell transplantation. Using immunoSEQ multiplex PCR, the repertoire was profiled, and TCRdb retains in-frame clones only, with some absent. The repertoire holds fewer than 40,000 clones, with 80% to 90% as singletons. The sequenced material came from peripheral blood mononuclear cells. These receptors all come from a woman in her 40s in good health. Some clones in this sample may be carry-over from other donors' samples.

This chain joins TRBV10-3 and TRBJ1-2, with TRBD1 matching 7 bases. Trimming took 1 base from V and 5 from J; bases not matched to a gene: 7. Germline assignment: CDR1 ENHRY and CDR2 SYGVKD. CDR3 length equals 15 residues. CDR3 nucleotides: TGTGCCATCAGTGAGTTCGACAGGGACCCTTATGGCTACACCTTC. The encoded protein is CAISEFDRDPYGYTF.

The chain links TRBV29-1 to TRBJ1-5; D not resolved. The CDR3 is 13 residues long. Trimming removed 6 bases from V and 2 bases from J, with 11 bases in between. Per the germline V gene, CDR1 is SQVTM and CDR2 is ANQGSEA. The CDR3 DNA reads as TGCAGCGTCCAGGTAGTCCGCAATCAGCCCCAGCATTTT. It encodes CSVQVVRNQPQHF. The whole variable domain, remainder taken from reference TRBV29-1 and TRBJ1-5, is SAVISQKPSRDICQRGTSLTIQCQVDSQVTMMFWYRQQPGQSLTLIATANQGSEATYESGFVIDKFPISRPNLTFSTLTVSNMSPEDSSIYLCSVQVVRNQPQHFGDGTRLSIL.

The chain employs TRBV6-1 and TRBJ2-1; D gene ambiguous. Deletions cut 4 bases from V and 4 bases from J, with 8 bases between. Germline V lookup: CDR1 MNHNS, CDR2 SASEGT. This CDR3 is 13 amino acids long. In nucleotides, the CDR3 is TGTGCCAGCAGTGTTGACGCTTACAATGAGCAGTTCTTC. Its protein product is CASSVDAYNEQFF.

This chain connects TRBV7-3 to TRBJ2-3; 13 bases are shared with TRBD2. The CDR3 loop spans 14 amino acids. The junction had 6 bases not matched to a gene; V was cut back by 7 bases and J by 8 bases. Germline CDR1 SGHTA, CDR2 FQGTGA. CDR3 DNA sequence: TGTGCCAGCACCAGGACTAGCGGGAGTCGTACGCAGTATTTT. It specifies CASTRTSGSRTQYF.

The chain joins TRBV19 to TRBJ1-1, with 7 bases fitting TRBD1. V trimming: 10 bases; J trimming: 5 bases; junction bases outside the gene matches: 10. CDR1 is LNHDA and CDR2 is SQIVND in the germline V gene (reference sequence). The CDR3 totals 13 residues. The CDR3 nucleotides are TGTGCCACCGCCGGGACAGTGGGGACTGAAGCTTTCTTT. It specifies CATAGTVGTEAFF.

The chain is built from TRBV9 and TRBJ2-1; D is ambiguous. This CDR3 region has 15 residues. Per germline, CDR1 SGDLS and CDR2 YYNGEE. Trimming removed 4 bases at V and 6 bases at J, with 17 bases between. In nucleotides, the CDR3 is TGTGCCAGCAGCCCAAGGGCTAGTTTAATCAATGAGCAGTTCTTC. It specifies CASSPRASLINEQFF.

This rearrangement joins TRBV19 to TRBJ2-7; tentatively, D is TRBD2 (5 bases). The germline V gene encodes CDR1 LNHDA and CDR2 SQIVND (reference sequence). The ends were cut back, 3 bases at V and 5 bases at J, with 14 bases in the middle. The CDR3 contains 14 residues. This chain's CDR3 is CASSMEPVRDEQYF. In nucleotides, the CDR3 is TGTGCCAGTAGTATGGAACCCGTGCGGGACGAGCAGTACTTC.

The chain carries TRBV4-2 and TRBJ1-5; 12 positions agree with TRBD1. Trimming removed 2 bases from V and 1 base from J; junction bases left unmatched: 9. Germline lookup yields CDR1 LGHNA and CDR2 YNFKEQ. CDR3 length equals 19 residues. The CDR3 loop is CASSQPWTGQGASNQPQHF. For the CDR3, the DNA is TGTGCCAGCAGCCAACCATGGACGGGACAGGGGGCCAGCAATCAGCCCCAGCATTTT.

The genes are TRBV4-3 and TRBJ1-1; D gene ambiguous. V lost 0 bases and J 5 bases, leaving 10 bases between the germline ends. The CDR3 has 14 residues. Germline V CDR1 and CDR2: LGHNA, YSLEER. In nucleotides, the CDR3 is TGCGCCAGCAGCCAAGATTACAGCTCGACTGAAGCTTTCTTT. Protein product: CASSQDYSSTEAFF.

V and J are TRBV5-1 and TRBJ2-7; 7 nucleotides align to TRBD2. CDR3 length: 15 amino acids. Per the germline V gene, CDR1 is SGHRS and CDR2 is YFSETQ. V lost 0 bases to trimming and J lost 1 base; unmatched junction nucleotides: 4. The CDR3: CASSLGAGESYEQYF. CDR3 bases: TGCGCCAGCAGCTTGGGGGCGGGAGAGTCCTACGAGCAGTACTTC.

This chain links TRBV14 with TRBJ2-7, with D possibly matching TRBD1 (5 bases). The CDR3 has 15 amino acids. Germline V gene lookup returns CDR1 SGHDN and CDR2 FVKESK. The V end lost 1 base, the J end lost 2 bases, and 12 bases lay between the germline ends. Here the CDR3 reads CASSQGRQTTYEQYF. The CDR3 DNA reads TGTGCCAGCAGCCAAGGCAGACAGACAACCTACGAGCAGTACTTC.

The chain joins TRBV19 to TRBJ2-2; D gene unclear. Trimming took 3 bases from V and 0 from J, leaving 5 bases between them. CDR3 size: 14 residues. Per the germline V gene, CDR1 is LNHDA and CDR2 is SQIVND (reference sequence). The CDR3 here is CASSITANTGELFF. The CDR3 bases are TGTGCCAGTAGTATCACAGCGAACACCGGGGAGCTGTTTTTT.

This clone was recorded once. The chain joins TRBV27 to TRBJ2-7, with D possibly being TRBD2 (6 bases). This CDR3 region has 15 residues. Germline-derived CDR1 and CDR2 are MNHEY and SMNVEV (reference sequence). With 5 bases removed from V and 3 bases from J, the gap between germline ends came to 17 bases. The DNA of the CDR3 is TGTGCCAGCAGTGAACTCAGTGGAGGGATCTACGAGCAGTACTTC. It yields the protein CASSELSGGIYEQYF.

V gene TRBV28 combines with J gene TRBJ1-5; D not certain. This CDR3 contains 13 residues. CDR1 and CDR2 from the germline V gene are MDHEN and SYDVKM. Trimming removed 3 bases from V and 3 bases from J, with 6 bases in between. Here the CDR3 reads CASSLSINQPQHF. In DNA form, the CDR3 reads TGTGCCAGCAGTTTGTCGATCAATCAGCCCCAGCATTTT. Supplemented by reference TRBV28 and TRBJ1-5, the full variable domain reads DVKVTQSSRYLVKRTGEKVFLECVQDMDHENMFWYRQDPGLGLRLIYFSYDVKMKEKGDIPEGYSVSREKKERFSLILESASTNQTSMYLCASSLSINQPQHFGDGTRLSIL.

The genes are TRBV5-1 and TRBJ1-2, with a possible D match to TRBD1 (5 bases). V lost 4 bases, J lost 8 bases, and 12 bases lay in between. CDR3 length: 12 amino acids. Germline V gene lookup returns CDR1 SGHRS and CDR2 YFSETQ. CDR3 DNA: TGCGCCAGCAGCATGGACACATTAGGCTACACCTTC. It specifies CASSMDTLGYTF.

The chain carries TRBV19 and TRBJ1-1, with TRBD1 identical over 9 bases. V trimming: 4 bases; J trimming: 3 bases; junction bases outside the gene matches: 3. Germline assignment: CDR1 LNHDA and CDR2 SQIVND (reference sequence). The CDR3 loop spans 14 amino acids. Here the CDR3 reads CASSRQGVYTEAFF. CDR3 nucleotides: TGTGCCAGTAGTAGACAGGGGGTTTACACTGAAGCTTTCTTT. The whole variable domain, filled in from reference TRBV19 and TRBJ1-1, reads DGGITQSPKYLFRKEGQNVTLSCEQNLNHDAMYWYRQDPGQGLRLIYYSQIVNDFQKGDIAEGYSVSREKKESFPLTVTSAQKNPTAFYLCASSRQGVYTEAFFGQGTRLTVV.

This clone was seen only once. The chain combines TRBV28 with TRBJ1-5; tentative D call: TRBD1 (5 bases). This CDR3 has 14 residues. CDR1 is MDHEN, CDR2 SYDVKM, per germline. The V end was cut by 8 bases, the J end by 7 bases, with 18 bases between. The CDR3 sequence: CASSPGGEGQPQHF. CDR3 sequence (DNA): TGTGCCAGCTCCCCTGGGGGGGAGGGACAGCCCCAGCATTTT.

This clone was seen only once. The chain carries TRBV1 and TRBJ2-2. TRBV1 is a listed pseudogene. The CDR3 is 14 amino acids. The CDR3 DNA reads as TGCACCAGCAGATTTTCTGGGTTCACCGGGGAGCTGTTTTTT. Its translation: CTSRFSGFTGELFF.

This clone has just a few counts. This sequence joins TRBV30 and TRBJ2-7; 12 nucleotides match TRBD2. V was pared by 3 bases and J by 5 bases, with 2 bases of the junction left unmatched. This CDR3 contains 13 residues. CDR1 is GTSNPN and CDR2 is SVGIG in the germline V gene (reference sequence). The CDR3 coding sequence is TGTGCCTGGAGACCTAGCGGGAGGGACGAGCAGTACTTC. Its translation is CAWRPSGRDEQYF.